This T cell receptor beta chain was obtained from a study of cytomegalovirus exposure and HLA in healthy donors. Findings and limits, study-wide: It was 150 to 200 TCR beta chains that were listed as cytomegalovirus-associated.

Germline CDR1 is LNHDA and CDR2 is SQIVND (reference sequence). Trimming stripped 6 bases from V and 2 bases from J, with 13 bases between. The CDR3 sequence is 14 residues long. Method: immunoSEQ multiplex PCR; TCRdb's copy keeps in-frame clones and lacks some. In the table there are about 180,000 clones, 85% of which are singletons. This clone was observed a single time. Its target is not known. Sequencing was performed on PBMCs. The chain recombines TRBV19 with TRBJ1-1; D possibly corresponds to TRBD1 (6 bases). The clonotype comes from a man aged 18 to 30 in good health and CMV-seropositive. The CDR3 bases are TGTGCCAGTAGCCTTTACAGGGTCAACACTGAAGCTTTCTTT. The encoded protein is CASSLYRVNTEAFF.